The sequence of this TCR beta chain was determined in a study of CD8 T cells in Susac syndrome. RNA totalling roughly 0.45 to 1 ug underwent reverse transcription with random hexamers. MiXCR was run by TCRdb on the immunoSEQ multiplex PCR reads, yielding one entry per CDR3 protein. Of about 140,000 distinct CDR3 sequences detected, around 94% appear once; the ten largest clones hold approximately 0.3%. Germline CDR1 and CDR2: LNHDA and SQIVND (reference sequence). The germline V and J ends were trimmed by 4 bases and 3 bases, with 11 bases remaining between them. This CDR3 has 14 residues. The V call is TRBV19, the J call TRBJ2-3; weak D call: TRBD1 (5 bases). The TCR comes from a human donor in good health. The sequenced sample was CD8+ T cells from PBMCs. The CDR3 loop reads CASSNRLETDTQYF. CDR3 nucleotides: TGTGCCAGTAGTAACAGGTTGGAGACAGATACGCAGTATTTT.